A single sample gave rise to the 29 T cell receptor beta chains below, sequenced in a study of blood T cell repertoires in COVID-19. The data were produced by immunoSEQ multiplex PCR, yet TCRdb's version contains in-frame clones alone and is incomplete. The data hold under 140,000 clones, with roughly four fifths observed a single time. The specimen was peripheral blood. These receptor sequences come from a woman aged 55-70 years with acute or convalescent COVID-19.

This sequence joins TRBV11-3 and TRBJ2-3; D is undetermined. The CDR3 spans 16 residues. Trimming stripped 1 base from V and 0 bases from J, with 11 bases between. Germline CDR1 and CDR2: SGHNT and YENEEA. CDR3 sequence reads: CASSLGWLRSTDTQYF. The CDR3 bases are TGTGCCAGCAGCTTAGGGTGGCTCAGGAGCACAGATACGCAGTATTTT.

The V and J genes are TRBV29-1 and TRBJ2-7; 12 nucleotides align to TRBD1. The CDR3 extends over 14 amino acids. Germline values: CDR1 SQVTM, CDR2 ANQGSEA. J gave up 5 bases and V 6 bases, and 8 bases lay outside the gene matches. The CDR3 sequence: CSVAGTGGRDEQYF. As DNA, the CDR3 is TGCAGCGTCGCCGGGACAGGGGGCCGGGACGAGCAGTACTTC.

The chain couples TRBV5-4 to TRBJ2-7, with 8 bases matching TRBD2. Per the germline V gene, CDR1 is SGHNT and CDR2 is YYREEE (reference sequence). With V trimmed by 3 bases and J by 3 bases, 8 bases remained unmatched. This CDR3 is 15 amino acids long. The CDR3 is CASSSGGSGDYEQYF. CDR3 DNA: TGTGCCAGCAGCTCCGGCGGTAGCGGGGACTACGAGCAGTACTTC.

The CDR3 DNA is TGTGCCAGCAGCCCGCACACGGGGGGGCCGAATGAGCAGTTCTTC. The encoded protein is CASSPHTGGPNEQFF. This sequence joins TRBV7-3 and TRBJ2-1; 8 bases are shared with TRBD2. V was pared by 5 bases and J by 7 bases, with 10 bases of the junction left unmatched. CDR3 length: 15 residues. CDR1 and CDR2 from the germline V gene are SGHTA and FQGTGA.

The chain combines TRBV12-3 or TRBV12-4 with TRBJ2-7; 7 positions match TRBD1. The V gene end was trimmed by 5 bases and the J gene end by 6 bases; junction bases not matched to a gene: 4. This CDR3 comprises 12 residues. The CDR3 is CASSQTGSEQYF. The DNA for the CDR3 is TGTGCCAGCAGTCAGACAGGGAGCGAGCAGTACTTC.

This clone is a singleton in its sample. The rearrangement links TRBV3-1 (or the pseudogene TRBV3-2) to TRBJ1-3; possible D gene TRBD1, 5 bases. Germline loops: CDR1 LGHDT, CDR2 YNNKEL (reference sequence). Trimming removed 0 bases at V and 1 base at J, with 13 bases between. The CDR3 length is 17 residues. The CDR3 reads CASSQEQAISSGNTIYF. DNA of the CDR3: TGTGCCAGCAGCCAAGAACAGGCCATATCGTCTGGAAACACCATATATTTT.

The chain carries TRBV7-9 and TRBJ2-2; tentative D call: TRBD1 (6 bases). CDR3 length equals 13 residues. V lost 3 bases to trimming and J lost 7 bases, with 9 bases between them. Germline V lookup: CDR1 SEHNR, CDR2 FQNEAQ (reference sequence). The CDR3 nucleotides read TGTGCCAGCAGCTTGGGGGCATTCGGGGAGCTGTTTTTT. This translates into CASSLGAFGELFF.

J is TRBJ2-7 and V is TRBV9; D is undetermined. Trimming left V 0 bases short and J 8 bases short, with 12 bases between. The CDR3 runs to 13 residues. Per the germline V gene, CDR1 is SGDLS and CDR2 is YYNGEE. CDR3 bases: TGTGCCAGCAGCGTAGATAGGTGGAGCCAGCAGTACTTC. Protein: CASSVDRWSQQYF.

The chain has TRBV7-2 and TRBJ2-7, with a tentative D call TRBD1 (5 bases). V was shortened by 0 bases and J by 3 bases, with 9 bases between the two germline ends. The CDR3 extends over 14 amino acids. Germline lookup yields CDR1 SGHTA and CDR2 FQGNSA. CDR3 in amino acids: CASSLAVQGYEQYF. The CDR3 DNA follows: TGTGCCAGCAGCTTAGCGGTCCAGGGCTACGAGCAGTACTTC.

The V call is TRBV6-5, the J call TRBJ1-2, with a weak D call TRBD1 (5 bases). V gave up 6 bases and J gave up 3 bases, with 14 bases separating them. The CDR3 loop spans 14 amino acids. The germline V gene encodes CDR1 MNHEY and CDR2 SVGAGI. The CDR3 DNA reads TGTGCCAGCAGGCTATTACAGGCCGACTATGGCTACACCTTC. Its translation: CASRLLQADYGYTF.

The chain has TRBV5-4 and TRBJ2-1; 9 nucleotides align to TRBD2. Germline V gene lookup returns CDR1 SGHNT and CDR2 YYREEE (reference sequence). The CDR3 has 15 residues. V was clipped by 4 bases and J by 15 bases; unmatched bases: 17. The CDR3, as DNA: TGTGCCAGCAGCCCGGGAGGTCTAGCGGGGTCTAGTCGGTTCTTC. Its protein product is CASSPGGLAGSSRFF.

The V call is TRBV11-2, the J call TRBJ1-2, with 9 bases fitting TRBD1. The V segment lost 6 bases and the J segment 5 bases; nucleotides outside the gene matches: 7. Germline CDR1 reads SGHAT; CDR2 reads FQNNGV. The CDR3 is 14 amino acids. As DNA, the CDR3 is TGTGCCAGCAGGGGACAGGGCCTTCTTTATGGCTACACCTTC. Translated: CASRGQGLLYGYTF. Full variable domain (rest looked up from reference TRBV11-2 and TRBJ1-2): EAGVAQSPRYKIIEKRQSVAFWCNPISGHATLYWYQQILGQGPKLLIQFQNNGVVDDSQLPKDRFSAERLKGVDSTLKIQPAKLEDSAVYLCASRGQGLLYGYTFGSGTRLTVV.

The rearrangement joins TRBV19 to TRBJ1-6; 7 nucleotides agree with TRBD1. The CDR3 is 15 residues long. Germline trimming cut 4 bases from V and 10 bases from J; bases unmatched to any gene: 10. Germline CDR1 and CDR2: LNHDA and SQIVND (reference sequence). This chain's CDR3 is CASSKGQPGYSPLHF. CDR3 nucleotides: TGTGCCAGTAGTAAGGGACAGCCTGGATACTCACCCCTCCACTTT.

This clone appeared once. The chain uses TRBV5-4 and TRBJ1-2; 7 bases match TRBD1. CDR1 SGHNT and CDR2 YYREEE come from the germline V gene (reference sequence). V trimming: 5 bases; J trimming: 10 bases; junction bases outside the gene matches: 14. The CDR3 is 14 amino acids. DNA of the CDR3: TGTGCCAGCAGTGTACTCCACCAAGGGGGCGCCTACACCTTC. This encodes CASSVLHQGGAYTF. Looking up the rest from reference TRBV5-4 and TRBJ1-2 gives the full variable domain: ETGVTQSPTHLIKTRGQQVTLRCSSQSGHNTVSWYQQALGQGPQFIFQYYREEENGRGNFPPRFSGLQFPNYSSELNVNALELDDSALYLCASSVLHQGGAYTFGSGTRLTVV.

The chain combines TRBV4-2 with TRBJ2-3; TRBD2 might be the D (6 bases). CDR1 is LGHNA, CDR2 YNFKEQ, per germline. The CDR3 is made up of 15 amino acids. V lost 0 bases to trimming and J lost 1 base, with 8 bases between them. CDR3 coding DNA: TGTGCCAGCAGCCAAGAACTAGCTGGCACAGATACGCAGTATTTT. Its translation: CASSQELAGTDTQYF.

The chain recombines TRBV6-1 with TRBJ2-3; TRBD1 is a possible D gene (5 bases). Germline loops: CDR1 MNHNS, CDR2 SASEGT. This CDR3 comprises 16 residues. V lost 2 bases, J lost 0 bases, and 12 bases lay in between. The CDR3 bases are TGTGCCAGCAGTGAATATAGGGGCGCTAGCACAGATACGCAGTATTTT. The encoded protein is CASSEYRGASTDTQYF.

This clone was counted only a few times. The rearrangement uses TRBV7-9 and TRBJ2-7; 11 nucleotides align to TRBD1. Germline V gene sequence: CDR1 SEHNR, CDR2 FQNEAQ (reference sequence). The CDR3 runs 16 residues. J gave up 2 bases and V 4 bases, and 7 bases lay outside the gene matches. The CDR3 sequence: CASSSHKGQGAYEQYF. CDR3 DNA sequence: TGTGCCAGCAGCTCCCATAAGGGACAGGGGGCCTACGAGCAGTACTTC.

Only a few counts were recorded for this clone. V is TRBV6-5 and J is TRBJ1-2; D not certain. There are 14 residues in the CDR3. In germline, CDR1 is MNHEY, CDR2 SVGAGI. The V end was cut by 6 bases, the J end by 8 bases, with 19 bases between. The CDR3 nucleotides are TGTGCCAGCAGGCTAGGAGTAAGCTCTCGGGGCTACACCTTC. Amino acid sequence: CASRLGVSSRGYTF.

This chain connects TRBV6-5 to TRBJ2-5; 9 bases are a match to TRBD1. Germline loops: CDR1 MNHEY, CDR2 SVGAGI. The CDR3 is 15 amino acids. Trimming at V came to 0 bases and at J to 5 bases, leaving 4 bases not matched to a gene. CDR3 protein: CASSYSNRGLETQYF. DNA of the CDR3: TGTGCCAGCAGTTACTCGAACAGGGGGCTGGAGACCCAGTACTTC.

The genes are TRBV18 and TRBJ2-5; 10 nucleotides line up with TRBD2. CDR1 and CDR2 (germline): KGHSH, LQKENI. V lost 0 bases to trimming and J lost 2 bases; unmatched junction nucleotides: 6. There are 17 residues in the CDR3. In DNA, the CDR3 is TGTGCCAGCTCACCACCGGATCTAGCGGGGGAGCAAGAGACCCAGTACTTC. This encodes CASSPPDLAGEQETQYF.

This chain links TRBV2 with TRBJ1-6; 7 bases match TRBD1. V lost 7 bases and J lost 6; bases outside the gene matches: 12. The CDR3 is 16 amino acids. CDR1 SNHLY and CDR2 FYNNEI come from the germline V gene. The CDR3 sequence is CASKSPEGGRNSPLHF. The DNA for the CDR3 is TGTGCCAGCAAAAGCCCGGAAGGGGGCCGTAATTCACCCCTCCACTTT.

The chain joins TRBV9 to TRBJ1-6, with 9 bases fitting TRBD1. V lost 3 bases and J lost 3; bases outside the gene matches: 13. The CDR3 is 19 residues long. Looked up from germline, CDR1 is SGDLS and CDR2 is YYNGEE. This CDR3 is CASSARDRDYALYNSPLHF. CDR3 DNA sequence: TGTGCCAGCAGCGCCCGGGACAGGGATTATGCTCTCTATAATTCACCCCTCCACTTT.

The chain couples TRBV12-3 or TRBV12-4 to TRBJ1-3; D gene uncertain. CDR3 size: 12 residues. Between the trimmed V and J ends, which lost 6 bases and 2 bases, there was a span of 5 bases. For the CDR3, the DNA is TGTGCCAGCAGGGCGGCTGGAAACACCATATATTTT. Protein sequence: CASRAAGNTIYF.

The rearrangement uses TRBV6-5 and TRBJ2-7; possibly TRBD2 for D (5 bases). The CDR3 spans 14 residues. CDR1 and CDR2 from the germline V gene are MNHEY and SVGAGI. V was trimmed by 5 bases and J by 2 bases, leaving 13 bases between them. CDR3 in amino acids: CASSPPSGAYEQYF. CDR3 sequence (DNA): TGTGCCAGCAGTCCCCCATCCGGGGCCTACGAGCAGTACTTC.

The CDR3 here is CASSLSQARGYTF. The DNA for the CDR3 is TGTGCCAGCAGTTTAAGCCAAGCCCGCGGCTACACCTTC. This chain connects TRBV28 to TRBJ1-2; D is ambiguous. CDR1 MDHEN and CDR2 SYDVKM come from the germline V gene. The CDR3 is 13 amino acids. Trimming stripped 2 bases from V and 8 bases from J, with 12 bases between.

This clone was seen more than once but under ten times. The rearrangement joins TRBV15 to TRBJ2-4; 9 bases are shared with TRBD2. The CDR3 has 17 amino acids. Germline CDR1 reads LNHNV; CDR2 reads YYDKDF (reference sequence). V lost 8 bases to trimming and J lost 0 bases; unmatched junction nucleotides: 11. CDR3 region: CATSPGLAAVAKNIQYF. The CDR3 DNA reads as TGTGCCACCTCACCGGGACTAGCAGCAGTAGCCAAAAACATTCAGTACTTC.

This clone has only a few counts. Other DNA sequences within the sample encode an identical CDR3. The chain combines TRBV5-4 with TRBJ2-3; the D gene is possibly TRBD2 (6 bases). In germline, CDR1 is SGHNT, CDR2 YYREEE (reference sequence). The V end lost 0 bases, the J end lost 1 base, and 6 bases lay between the germline ends. CDR3 size: 14 residues. The CDR3 sequence: CASSLASGTDTQYF. DNA of the CDR3: TGTGCCAGCAGCTTGGCTAGCGGCACAGATACGCAGTATTTT.

The chain combines TRBV5-1 with TRBJ2-1; 7 nucleotides agree with TRBD1. CDR1 and CDR2 from the germline V gene are SGHRS and YFSETQ. Trimming took 2 bases from V and 5 from J; bases not matched to a gene: 4. The CDR3 loop spans 14 amino acids. CDR3 in DNA: TGCGCCAGCAGCTTTGACAGGGCCGACAATGAGCAGTTCTTC. It encodes CASSFDRADNEQFF.

The chain uses TRBV28 and TRBJ2-1; D is undetermined. Germline values: CDR1 MDHEN, CDR2 SYDVKM. V lost 4 bases to trimming and J lost 13 bases, with 11 bases between them. The CDR3 length is 11 residues. The CDR3 DNA sequence: TGTGCCAGCAGTTACCTAGGATATCAGTTCTTC. Amino acids: CASSYLGYQFF.